This is a list of T cell receptor beta chains from one sample in a study of T-cell reconstitution after alpha-beta-depleted transplantation in children. TCRdb re-derived calls from the PCR reads in MiXCR, one entry per CDR3 protein. The sample includes 95,000 to 120,000 distinct CDR3 sequences, around 6.4% seen only once; the top ten take roughly 24%. The material sequenced was PBMCs, mostly from graft donor cells, taken 360 days after TCRalphabeta/CD19-depleted stem cell transplant. The origin of the receptors is a male patient aged 2 to 10 who had a stem cell transplant for acute lymphoblastic leukemia, so the T cells may come from the graft donor. Each CDR3 is given with its conserved first and last residue. Each record gives: J gene, V gene, clone size, D gene, CDR3 DNA, CDR3 protein. The D gene is left open where the match is weak. Not all rows give a size; the values are once, few, many and, for expanded clones, a class.

>TRBJ2-7|TRBV28|many|-
TGTGCCAGCAGTTTCCTGACTGTAGGGGTCTACGAGCAGTACTTC
CASSFLTVGVYEQYF
>TRBJ1-6|TRBV27|-|TRBD1
TGTGCCAGCAGTTCCTCTCCCGGGACAGGGCCTAATTCACCCCTCCACTTT
CASSSSPGTGPNSPLHF
>TRBJ2-7|TRBV7-6|-|-
TGTGCCAGCAGCATGGACCATCGGAACGAGCAGTACTTC
CASSMDHRNEQYF
>TRBJ2-7|TRBV12-3/TRBV12-4|-|-
TGTGCCAGCAGTTTAGGGGTCCGCCTCTACGAGCAGTACTTC
CASSLGVRLYEQYF
>TRBJ2-4|TRBV20-1|many|-
TGCAGTGCTAGAGAGATAGCCAAAAACATTCAGTACTTC
CSAREIAKNIQYF
>TRBJ1-5|TRBV25-1|many|-
TGTGCCAGCAGTGAAGGGGGCAATCAGCCCCAGCATTTT
CASSEGGNQPQHF
>TRBJ2-7|TRBV9|few|TRBD2
TGTGCCAAGCGTCCTAGCGGGAGATGCGAGCAGTACTTC
CAKRPSGRCEQYF
>TRBJ2-1|TRBV20-1|many|TRBD2
TGCAGTGCCATAGCGGGGCGCTCCTACAATGAGCAGTTCTTC
CSAIAGRSYNEQFF
>TRBJ1-2|TRBV5-1|-|-
TGCGCCAGCATGGACGCCGGAACCCCCTATGGCTACACCTTC
CASMDAGTPYGYTF
>TRBJ2-7|TRBV7-7|many|-
TGTGCCAGCAGCTTAAAAGCCGGTTTGTCGCCCTCCTACGAGCAGTACTTC
CASSLKAGLSPSYEQYF
>TRBJ2-5|TRBV7-9|-|-
TGTGCCAGCAGCTTAGATCGGGGAAAAGCAGAGACCCAGTACTTC
CASSLDRGKAETQYF
>TRBJ2-2|TRBV9|few|TRBD2
TGTGCCAGCAGGGGCGGGAGGAGCACCGGGGAGCTGTTTTTT
CASRGGRSTGELFF
>TRBJ2-7|TRBV7-9|few|-
TGTGCCAGCAGCCCACCCTTCTACGAGCAGTACTTC
CASSPPFYEQYF
>TRBJ2-1|TRBV4-3|-|-
TGCGCCAGCAGCCAATTCCCGTTCCAGGGGGGGGGGTACAATGAGCAGTTCTTC
CASSQFPFQGGGYNEQFF
>TRBJ1-1|TRBV24-1|-|-
TGTGCCACCATTTATGGCGGGGGGGGAAGGAACACTGAAGCTTTCTTT
CATIYGGGGRNTEAFF
>TRBJ2-7|TRBV6-5|few|-
TGTGCCAGCAGTTCGGGCTCTCCCAACGAGCAGTACTTC
CASSSGSPNEQYF
>TRBJ1-1|TRBV20-1|few|TRBD1
TGCAGCAGGGGGCGAAGAACTGAAGCTTTCTTT
CSRGRRTEAFF
>TRBJ2-3|TRBV28|many|TRBD1
TGTGCCAGCAGTTCCCCGGACAGGGTCAGAGATACGCAGTATTTT
CASSSPDRVRDTQYF
>TRBJ1-6|TRBV7-9|many|-
TGTGCCAGCAATCTAGCGGACGGCTCCTATAATTCACCCCTCCACTTT
CASNLADGSYNSPLHF
>TRBJ2-2|TRBV6-5|few|-
TGTGCCAGCAGTTTTTTCCCCGACTTCGGAGGGAGGACCGGGGAGCTGTTTTTT
CASSFFPDFGGRTGELFF
>TRBJ2-1|TRBV5-1|many|-
TGCGCCAGCAGCTGGGTTGGGCAAAGCTCCTACAATGAGCAGTTCTTC
CASSWVGQSSYNEQFF
>TRBJ2-7|TRBV4-3|many|-
TGCGCCAGCAGCCAAGATACAGGAGGCGAGCAGTACTTC
CASSQDTGGEQYF
>TRBJ1-3|TRBV12-3/TRBV12-4|many|-
TGTGCCAGCAGCCCCTGGGGAGGAAACACCATATATTTT
CASSPWGGNTIYF
>TRBJ2-7|TRBV5-4|-|-
TGTGCCAGCAGCTTGCCGGGACGGAAGTCCTACGAGCAGTACTTC
CASSLPGRKSYEQYF
>TRBJ1-2|TRBV7-9|few|-
TGTGCCAGCAGCTCCCCTAGCCGGGCGGGCTACACCTTC
CASSSPSRAGYTF
>TRBJ2-1|TRBV11-3|few|-
TGTGCCAGCAGCTTCGGGTGGTCCTACAATGAGCAGTTCTTC
CASSFGWSYNEQFF
>TRBJ2-1|TRBV29-1|many|-
TGCAGCGTTGAGGATCCCCACAGCTCCTACAATGAGCAGTTCTTC
CSVEDPHSSYNEQFF
>TRBJ1-3|TRBV5-8|medium-sized|-
TGTGCCAGCAGCTTGGGGAGGGGCCGCCGGGTTGGTGGAAACACCATATATTTT
CASSLGRGRRVGGNTIYF
>TRBJ2-4|TRBV7-9|few|-
TGTGCCAGCAGCCCCCCGGGTTATCTAGCCAAAAACATTCAGTACTTC
CASSPPGYLAKNIQYF
>TRBJ2-7|TRBV7-2|many|-
TGTGCCAGCAGCCCAGGGGTGGGGGTGCCCTACGAGCAGTACTTC
CASSPGVGVPYEQYF
>TRBJ2-5|TRBV20-1|many|TRBD1
TGCAGTGCTACCCCTTGGGACAGGGTCGGAGAGACCCAGTACTTC
CSATPWDRVGETQYF
>TRBJ2-2|TRBV29-1|many|-
TGCAGCATCGCAGGGACCACCGGGGAGCTGTTTTTT
CSIAGTTGELFF
>TRBJ2-1|TRBV19|-|-
TGTGCCAGTAGTATAGCTTGGGGAAACAATGAGCAGTTCTTC
CASSIAWGNNEQFF
>TRBJ2-1|TRBV9|few|TRBD1
TGTGCCAGCAGCCTCCGAACAGGGGTAAAGAACAATGAGCAGTTCTTC
CASSLRTGVKNNEQFF
>TRBJ2-5|TRBV29-1|many|-
TGCAGCGTCGAGGGCAACCAAGAGACCCAGTACTTC
CSVEGNQETQYF
>TRBJ1-5|TRBV7-9|many|-
TGTGCCAGCAGCTTCGGGGGTAATCAGCCCCAGCATTTT
CASSFGGNQPQHF
>TRBJ1-2|TRBV9|few|-
TGTGCCAGCTCCAGAGGGGGAAACTATGGCTACACCTTC
CASSRGGNYGYTF
>TRBJ1-4|TRBV7-2|many|TRBD1
TGTGCCAGCAGCGTAACCGGGACAGGGACCGAAAAACTGTTTTTT
CASSVTGTGTEKLFF
>TRBJ2-2|TRBV6-2/TRBV6-3|many|-
TGTGCCAGCAGTCTTCGGACCTCCACCGGGGAGCTGTTTTTT
CASSLRTSTGELFF